What follows are 29 T cell receptor beta chains derived from one specimen sequenced in a study of persistence of HIV-infected CD4 T cells (dated by TCRdb to the early 2020s). These receptors' antigens are unknown. The immunoSEQ hsTCRB assay version 4 in survey mode was used to sequence TCRbeta repertoires from genomic DNA. In its TCRdb copy, this immuneACCESS table keeps in-frame sequences only and misses some clones. Where compared with another copy, unresolved V genes explain less than half of these, and the others have no known cause. For this sample there are more than 30,000 clones; 75% to 85% appear just once. The ten top clones hold almost 1% of the sample. What this sample's treatment or condition label stands for: suppressive antiretroviral therapy. Cells were stimulated with a pool of overlapping HIV-1 Gag 15-mer peptides at approximately 0.93 ug per peptide per mL. Nonresponding CD40L-negative CD69-negative CD45RO-high memory CD4+ T cells were sorted as memory populations depleted of antigen-responding cells.

The material was cultured CD4+ T cells from PBMCs, obtained from a patient who received antiretroviral therapy. Taken with the paper, the label for cell subset or site translates to: CD40L-CD69- CD45RO-high memory CD4 T cells not responding to Gag peptides. Every receptor here comes from an adult with HIV. The donor label of this sample is uncertain.

This clone is a singleton in its sample. The J gene is TRBJ1-5, the V gene TRBV6-5, with D maybe TRBD1 (6 bases). CDR1 is MNHEY and CDR2 is SVGAGI in the germline V gene. V lost 5 bases and J lost 6, with 14 bases in between. The CDR3 loop spans 14 amino acids. The CDR3 reads CASSSNRAAQPQHF. DNA for the CDR3: TGTGCCAGCAGTAGTAACAGGGCTGCTCAGCCCCAGCATTTT.

J is TRBJ2-7 and V is TRBV5-1; weak D call: TRBD2 (5 bases). Trimming pared 4 bases from V and 2 bases from J, leaving 13 bases between. The germline CDR1 and CDR2 sequences are SGHRS and YFSETQ. The CDR3 consists of 14 residues. DNA for the CDR3: TGCGCCAGCAGCCCGGACGGGAAACCCTACGAGCAGTACGTC. It encodes CASSPDGKPYEQYV.

The chain is built from TRBV7-9 and TRBJ2-1; 8 nucleotides align to TRBD2. V trimming: 7 bases; J trimming: 6 bases; junction bases outside the gene matches: 8. The CDR3 sequence is 14 residues long. CDR1 and CDR2 from the germline V gene are SEHNR and FQNEAQ (reference sequence). This CDR3 reads CASTPGGPLNEQFF. CDR3 bases: TGTGCCAGCACCCCGGGGGGGCCGCTCAATGAGCAGTTCTTC.

The V gene is TRBV11-2, the J gene TRBJ1-1; tentative D call: TRBD1 (6 bases). Trimming left V 5 bases short and J 1 base short, with 14 bases between. The CDR3 spans 15 residues. CDR1 and CDR2 (germline): SGHAT, FQNNGV. CDR3 protein: CASSPTRGQNTEAFF. CDR3 bases: TGTGCCAGCAGCCCAACCCGGGGACAGAACACTGAAGCTTTCTTT.

The chain combines TRBV28 with TRBJ1-3; a weak D match, TRBD1 (5 bases). Deletions cut 8 bases from V and 4 bases from J, with 15 bases between. This CDR3 has 14 residues. The germline CDR1 and CDR2 sequences are MDHEN and SYDVKM. The CDR3 loop is CASVEGYSGNTIYF. DNA of the CDR3: TGTGCCAGCGTCGAGGGGTATAGCGGAAACACCATATATTTT.

The rearrangement links TRBV19 to TRBJ1-5; 9 bases align to TRBD1. With V trimmed by 5 bases and J by 5 bases, 10 bases remained unmatched. Germline V gene sequence: CDR1 LNHDA, CDR2 SQIVND (reference sequence). This CDR3 is built from 16 residues. CDR3 sequence (DNA): TGTGCCAGTAGTCCGAGCCCCGGGACAGGGTATCAGCCCCAGCATTTT. Translation gives CASSPSPGTGYQPQHF.

V and J are TRBV5-4 and TRBJ1-2, with D perhaps matching TRBD1 (6 bases). From germline, CDR1 is SGHNT and CDR2 YYREEE (reference sequence). Trimming shortened V by 1 base and J by 8 bases, and 12 bases separated the two germline ends. The CDR3 runs to 13 residues. CDR3 sequence (DNA): TGTGCCAGCAGCTTGAGGGGGGGCAGGGGCTACACCTTC. It codes for CASSLRGGRGYTF. The variable domain in full, completed from reference TRBV5-4 and TRBJ1-2, reads ETGVTQSPTHLIKTRGQQVTLRCSSQSGHNTVSWYQQALGQGPQFIFQYYREEENGRGNFPPRFSGLQFPNYSSELNVNALELDDSALYLCASSLRGGRGYTFGSGTRLTVV.

V gene TRBV5-1 combines with J gene TRBJ2-3; D is possibly TRBD1 (5 bases). There are 17 residues in the CDR3. Germline CDR1 SGHRS, CDR2 YFSETQ. The V end lost 0 bases, the J end lost 0 bases, and 14 bases lay between the germline ends. Here the CDR3 DNA reads TGCGCCAGCAGCTTGGCCGCGACAGCAGCTAGCACAGATACGCAGTATTTT. Translating it yields CASSLAATAASTDTQYF.

The V gene is TRBV19, the J gene TRBJ1-2; TRBD1 matches at 9 bases. V was clipped by 6 bases and J by 8 bases; unmatched bases: 7. Germline CDR1 LNHDA, CDR2 SQIVND (reference sequence). The CDR3 has 13 residues. The DNA of the CDR3 is TGTGCCAGTAGCTACAGGGGGCTGCGGGGCTACACCTTC. Amino acids: CASSYRGLRGYTF.

The V gene is TRBV6-5, the J gene TRBJ2-3, with 9 positions matching TRBD2. Trimming cost V 6 bases and J 4 bases; bases outside gene matches: 5. Germline CDR1 is MNHEY and CDR2 is SVGAGI. This CDR3 has 14 amino acids. The CDR3 DNA sequence: TGTGCCAGCAGGGTGACTAGCGGCTCAGATACGCAGTATTTT. As protein: CASRVTSGSDTQYF.

V and J are TRBV19 and TRBJ1-2; 7 positions match TRBD1. CDR1 and CDR2 (germline): LNHDA, SQIVND (reference sequence). The CDR3 totals 13 residues. The V and J ends lost 5 bases and 5 bases, in that order; junction bases with no gene match: 5. CDR3 sequence (DNA): TGTGCCAGTAGTGAGGGGACAGCGTATGGCTACACCTTC. Amino acids: CASSEGTAYGYTF.

The gene calls are TRBV24-1 and TRBJ2-2; 8 bases align to TRBD2. The CDR3 has 14 amino acids. Germline V gene data show CDR1 as KGHDR and CDR2 as SFDVKD. With 4 bases clipped from V and 8 bases from J, the junction kept 5 bases outside the gene matches. In DNA form, the CDR3 reads TGTGCCACCAGTGAGCGGGGGGTCTCGGGGGAGCTGTTTTTT. This sequence encodes CATSERGVSGELFF.

This clone was recorded only once. The chain links TRBV28 to TRBJ1-4; maybe TRBD1 (5 bases). CDR1 and CDR2 (germline): MDHEN, SYDVKM. The germline V and J ends were trimmed by 8 bases and 4 bases, with 20 bases remaining between them. This CDR3 has 16 amino acids. CDR3 sequence (DNA): TGTGCCAGCCAGGCGGTGGAGTCAGGGTATAATGAAAAACTGTTTTTT. Its protein is CASQAVESGYNEKLFF.

The V and J genes are TRBV10-3 and TRBJ2-1; D may match TRBD1 or TRBD2 (5 bases each). The V end was cut by 3 bases, the J end by 8 bases, with 14 bases between. CDR1 ENHRY and CDR2 SYGVKD come from the germline V gene. There are 14 residues in the CDR3. The CDR3 DNA sequence: TGTGCCATCAGTGAACTAGGGGCTAATGATGAGCAGTTCTTC. This sequence encodes CAISELGANDEQFF.

This sequence joins TRBV5-1 and TRBJ1-1; D may be TRBD1 (6 bases). CDR3 length: 13 residues. Trimming pared 5 bases from V and 4 bases from J, leaving 12 bases between. Germline loops: CDR1 SGHRS, CDR2 YFSETQ. DNA for the CDR3: TGCGCCAGCAGTAAGGGGGAGCGCACTGAAGCTTTCTTT. Its protein is CASSKGERTEAFF.

The gene calls are TRBV9 and TRBJ2-3; TRBD2 is a possible D gene (5 bases). The germline V and J ends were trimmed by 3 bases and 2 bases, with 7 bases remaining between them. The CDR3 loop spans 13 amino acids. CDR1 and CDR2 from the germline V gene are SGDLS and YYNGEE. The CDR3 reads CASSARATDTQYF. In nucleotides, the CDR3 is TGTGCCAGCAGCGCGAGGGCCACAGATACGCAGTATTTT. The full variable domain, in which reference TRBV9 and TRBJ2-3 provide the parts outside the CDR3, is DSGVTQTPKHLITATGQRVTLRCSPRSGDLSVYWYQQSLDQGLQFLIQYYNGEERAKGNILERFSAQQFPDLHSELNLSSLELGDSALYFCASSARATDTQYFGPGTRLTVL.

The chain has TRBV5-7 and TRBJ1-4; unclear D gene. TRBV5-7 is known as an ORF, though its function is uncertain. The CDR3 extends over 15 amino acids. Trimming took 3 bases from V and 0 from J, leaving 9 bases between them. The DNA of the CDR3 is TGTGCCAGCAGCTGTGTCTTTGCAACTAATGAAAAACTGTTTTTT. Translated: CASSCVFATNEKLFF.

This clone appeared a single time. The gene calls are TRBV5-6 and TRBJ2-2, with TRBD2 as a possible D gene (6 bases). CDR3 length: 14 amino acids. CDR1 and CDR2 (germline): SGHDT, YYEEEE. V was trimmed by 7 bases and J by 6 bases, leaving 16 bases between them. In nucleotides, the CDR3 is TGTGCCAGCTACGAGGCGGGGTCCCCCGGGGAGCTGTTTTTT. Protein sequence: CASYEAGSPGELFF.

This clone is a singleton in its sample. The CDR3 region is CASRRTDRSYTF. The CDR3 DNA follows: TGTGCCAGTAGGCGGACGGACAGAAGCTACACCTTC. The V and J genes are TRBV19 and TRBJ1-2; weak D call: TRBD1 (6 bases). The V end lost 6 bases, the J end lost 9 bases, and 14 bases lay between the germline ends. The CDR3 has 12 amino acids. Germline V lookup: CDR1 LNHDA, CDR2 SQIVND (reference sequence).

V gene TRBV6-2 or TRBV6-3 combines with J gene TRBJ2-7, with D perhaps matching TRBD2 (6 bases). V lost 3 bases to trimming and J lost 0 bases, with 9 bases between them. The CDR3 totals 14 residues. Germline lookup yields CDR1 MNHEY and CDR2 SVGEGT. For the CDR3, the DNA is TGTGCCAGCAGTTATTTGGAGGGCTCCTACGAGCAGTACGTC. Amino acids: CASSYLEGSYEQYV.

This chain links TRBV5-4 with TRBJ2-1; TRBD1 or TRBD2 may be the D gene (5 bases each). Germline V CDR1 and CDR2: SGHNT, YYREEE (reference sequence). The V gene lost 0 bases and the J gene lost 0 bases, with 10 bases spanning the gap. CDR3 length: 16 amino acids. The CDR3 DNA follows: TGTGCCAGCAGCTTGGGGGGGTCCATCTCCTACAATGAGCAGTTCTTC. This sequence encodes CASSLGGSISYNEQFF.

The chain carries TRBV6-5 and TRBJ1-3; D gene ambiguous. The CDR3 contains 14 residues. Between the trimmed V and J ends, which lost 8 bases and 4 bases, there was a span of 15 bases. Germline CDR1 MNHEY, CDR2 SVGAGI. The CDR3 protein is CASHPRGAGNTIYF. In nucleotides, the CDR3 is TGTGCCAGCCACCCCAGAGGAGCAGGAAACACCATATATTTT.

The chain employs TRBV7-3 and TRBJ2-2; the D gene is possibly TRBD2 (6 bases). This CDR3 spans 14 amino acids. The V end lost 6 bases, the J end lost 4 bases, and 12 bases lay between the germline ends. The V gene's germline CDR1 is SGHTA and CDR2 FQGTGA. The CDR3 DNA follows: TGTGCCAGCAGGCTCGGGGGAGGCACCGGGGAGCTGTTTTTT. It specifies CASRLGGGTGELFF. The variable domain in full, with the rest retrieved from reference TRBV7-3 and TRBJ2-2, is GAGVSQTPSNKVTEKGKYVELRCDPISGHTALYWYRQSLGQGPEFLIYFQGTGAADDSGLPNDRFFAVRPEGSVSTLKIQRTERGDSAVYLCASRLGGGTGELFFGEGSRLTVL.

The chain has TRBV6-5 and TRBJ1-2; possible D gene TRBD1, 5 bases. This CDR3 is 13 amino acids long. V was trimmed by 10 bases and J by 0 bases, leaving 12 bases between them. Looked up from germline, CDR1 is MNHEY and CDR2 is SVGAGI. DNA of the CDR3: TGTGCCACCTCGAAGGGGTCTAACTATGGCTACACCTTC. Its translation is CATSKGSNYGYTF.

This clone has a single count. The chain recombines TRBV5-8 with TRBJ1-5; D may be TRBD1 (5 bases). Germline-derived CDR1 and CDR2 are SGHTS and YDEGEE. The V end lost 5 bases, the J end lost 1 base, and 10 bases lay between the germline ends. This CDR3 contains 14 residues. The CDR3 DNA follows: TGTGCCAGCAGGGACCGGACAAGCAATCAGCCCCAGCATTTT. It encodes CASRDRTSNQPQHF.

The genes are TRBV6-5 and TRBJ1-1, with D perhaps matching TRBD1 (6 bases). The V and J ends lost 6 bases and 11 bases respectively, with 22 bases between them. The germline gives CDR1 MNHEY, CDR2 SVGAGI. This CDR3 has 14 amino acids. In DNA, the CDR3 is TGTGCCAGCAGCCCCCCCTTGAGAGGGGGAGGCGCTTTCTTT. It codes for CASSPPLRGGGAFF.

The V gene is TRBV3-1 (or the pseudogene TRBV3-2), the J gene TRBJ2-4; D is undetermined. Trimming pared 0 bases from V and 1 base from J, leaving 16 bases between. There are 18 residues in the CDR3. CDR1 is LGHDT, CDR2 YNNKEL, per germline (reference sequence). CDR3 DNA: TGTGCCAGCAGCCAAGAAAGAGGAACCCCCGGGGCCAAAAACATTCAGTACTTC. Its translation is CASSQERGTPGAKNIQYF.

The genes are TRBV2 and TRBJ2-7; no firm D call. Trimming shortened V by 5 bases and J by 0 bases, and 11 bases separated the two germline ends. This CDR3 is built from 14 residues. From germline, CDR1 is SNHLY and CDR2 FYNNEI. CDR3 DNA: TGTGCCAGCAGTCGCACCGACGGCTCCTACGAGCAGTACTTC. As protein: CASSRTDGSYEQYF.

The chain employs TRBV5-5 and TRBJ1-3; no reliable D call. This CDR3 has 14 amino acids. Germline loops: CDR1 SGHKS, CDR2 YYEKEE (reference sequence). V dropped 0 bases and J dropped 2 bases, with 6 bases sitting between them. The CDR3 sequence: CASSLERAGNTIYF. The CDR3 nucleotides read TGTGCCAGCAGCTTGGAAAGGGCTGGAAACACCATATATTTT.